What follows are 32 T cell receptor beta chains derived from one specimen sequenced in a study of CD8 T cells in Susac syndrome. When the RNA was reverse transcribed, random hexamers were used with an input of roughly 0.5 to 1 ug. Via MiXCR, TCRdb re-called the immunoSEQ multiplex PCR reads, giving one row per CDR3 protein. The table shows 120,000 or so distinct CDR3 sequences, with around 94% occurring only once. The sample comprised CD8+ T cells from PBMCs. The receptors come from a human donor with Susac syndrome.

The rearrangement uses TRBV6-1 and TRBJ2-7; D possibly corresponds to TRBD2 (6 bases). Germline V gene lookup returns CDR1 MNHNS and CDR2 SASEGT. Between the trimmed V and J ends, which lost 4 bases and 2 bases, there was a span of 12 bases. This CDR3 region has 14 residues. DNA of the CDR3: TGTGCCAGCAGTGTTGGGACTGAGACCTACGAGCAGTACTTC. Translation: CASSVGTETYEQYF.

The chain carries TRBV4-1 and TRBJ1-5; no firm D call. Looked up from germline, CDR1 is MGHRA and CDR2 is YSYEKL. The CDR3 has 13 residues. The ends were cut back, 3 bases at V and 4 bases at J, with 7 bases in the middle. The CDR3 reads CASSQAVNQPQHF. CDR3 nucleotide sequence: TGCGCCAGCAGCCAGGCGGTAAATCAGCCCCAGCATTTT.

The rearrangement links TRBV6-2 or TRBV6-3 to TRBJ2-5; TRBD2 aligns across 8 bases. The CDR3 loop spans 14 amino acids. From germline, CDR1 is MNHEY and CDR2 SVGEGT. Trimming took 6 bases from V and 4 from J; bases not matched to a gene: 7. The CDR3 region is CASRAGVRRETQYF. The CDR3, as DNA: TGTGCCAGCAGAGCGGGGGTCAGGCGAGAGACCCAGTACTTC.

The genes are TRBV19 and TRBJ1-5, with 7 bases fitting TRBD1. V dropped 5 bases and J dropped 3; count of bases not matched to a gene: 7. The germline V gene has CDR1 LNHDA and CDR2 SQIVND (reference sequence). This CDR3 contains 15 residues. The CDR3 nucleotides read TGTGCCAGTAGTCCCCGGACAGGCGCCAATCAGCCCCAGCATTTT. Translation gives CASSPRTGANQPQHF.

This clonotype was recorded only once. This chain links TRBV6-5 with TRBJ2-1; D is undetermined. Germline V gene data show CDR1 as MNHEY and CDR2 as SVGAGI. The CDR3 consists of 13 residues. V lost 6 bases and J 2 bases, leaving 8 bases between the germline ends. Written as DNA, the CDR3 is TGTGCCAGCAGCGACGGAGCCTACAATGAGCAGTTCTTC. Translation: CASSDGAYNEQFF.

The chain combines TRBV20-1 with TRBJ1-5, with D perhaps matching TRBD1 (5 bases). The CDR3 loop spans 14 amino acids. Between the trimmed V and J ends, which lost 4 bases and 5 bases, there was a span of 15 bases. CDR1 DFQATT and CDR2 SNEGSKA come from the germline V gene (reference sequence). The CDR3 region has the DNA TGCAGTGCTACTCAACCCCAGGGCGATCAGCCCCAGCATTTT. It specifies CSATQPQGDQPQHF.

V gene TRBV7-9 combines with J gene TRBJ2-1; no reliable D call. The CDR3 has 13 amino acids. The V end was cut by 0 bases, the J end by 8 bases, with 8 bases between. Germline V gene data show CDR1 as SEHNR and CDR2 as FQNEAQ (reference sequence). The chain's CDR3 is CASSLAFGDEQFF. In DNA, the CDR3 is TGTGCCAGCAGCTTAGCGTTCGGTGATGAGCAGTTCTTC.

The chain uses TRBV6-1 and TRBJ1-6; 9 bases match TRBD1. This CDR3 spans 17 amino acids. Per germline, CDR1 MNHNS and CDR2 SASEGT. J lost 5 bases, V lost 3 bases, and 8 bases had no gene match. CDR3: CASSEDRGGTDNSPLHF. The CDR3 DNA reads as TGTGCCAGCAGTGAGGACAGGGGAGGGACCGATAATTCACCCCTCCACTTT.

The V call is TRBV4-2, the J call TRBJ2-1; 10 nucleotides agree with TRBD2. Germline CDR1 is LGHNA and CDR2 is YNFKEQ. The CDR3 spans 16 residues. V trimming: 5 bases; J trimming: 3 bases; junction bases outside the gene matches: 7. Here the CDR3 reads CASSFQGLAIYNEQFF. CDR3 DNA sequence: TGTGCCAGCAGCTTCCAGGGACTAGCGATCTACAATGAGCAGTTCTTC.

V gene TRBV29-1 combines with J gene TRBJ2-7, with 10 bases aligning to TRBD2. The CDR3 has 14 residues. Trimming removed 4 bases from V and 5 bases from J; junction bases left unmatched: 8. Germline CDR1 reads SQVTM; CDR2 reads ANQGSEA. In DNA form, the CDR3 reads TGCAGCGTTGTCCCTAGCGGGAGATTGAACGAGCAGTACTTC. Protein: CSVVPSGRLNEQYF.

CDR3 in DNA: TGTGCCAGCAGTTATGTTGCGGGGTACGAGCAGTACTTC. Translation gives CASSYVAGYEQYF. The chain couples TRBV6-2 or TRBV6-3 to TRBJ2-7; tentative D call: TRBD2 (6 bases). The CDR3 has 13 amino acids. Germline V gene sequence: CDR1 MNHEY, CDR2 SVGEGT. V dropped 3 bases and J dropped 4 bases, with 10 bases sitting between them.

The chain employs TRBV1 and TRBJ1-5. TRBV1 is termed a pseudogene. The CDR3 is 15 residues long. CDR3 loop: CTSSQDPLSNQPQHF. CDR3 DNA sequence: TGCACCAGCAGCCAAGACCCGCTTAGCAATCAGCCCCAGCATTTT.

The J gene is TRBJ1-5, the V gene TRBV12-3 or TRBV12-4; tentatively, D is TRBD1 (5 bases). Trimming took 6 bases from V and 7 from J, leaving 16 bases between them. This CDR3 spans 14 amino acids. The CDR3 bases are TGTGCCAGCAGCCCTGGGGGGGAGACCCAGCCCCAGCATTTT. As protein: CASSPGGETQPQHF.

This chain links TRBV28 with TRBJ1-2; TRBD1 matches at 9 bases. V dropped 4 bases and J dropped 0; count of bases not matched to a gene: 3. The CDR3 is 15 residues long. Germline assignment: CDR1 MDHEN and CDR2 SYDVKM. The CDR3 sequence: CASSSRDRANYGYTF. DNA of the CDR3: TGTGCCAGCAGTTCCAGGGACAGGGCTAACTATGGCTACACCTTC.

The chain combines TRBV7-9 with TRBJ1-4; D is ambiguous. CDR1 is SEHNR and CDR2 is FQNEAQ in the germline V gene (reference sequence). The CDR3 runs to 13 residues. The V gene lost 5 bases and the J gene lost 10 bases, with 14 bases spanning the gap. The CDR3 DNA reads TGTGCCAGCAGCCCGGAGGGTGGTGCAAAACTGTTTTTT. Translating gives CASSPEGGAKLFF.

This sequence joins TRBV20-1 and TRBJ1-1, with D perhaps matching TRBD1 (6 bases). The germline V gene has CDR1 DFQATT and CDR2 SNEGSKA (reference sequence). This CDR3 is 11 amino acids long. Trimming left V 6 bases short and J 4 bases short, with 9 bases between. DNA of the CDR3: TGCAGTGCGAAACAGGGCACTGAAGCTTTCTTT. This translates into CSAKQGTEAFF.

The rearrangement links TRBV6-4 to TRBJ1-1; 7 bases match TRBD1. V shed 5 bases and J 1 base; nucleotides not matched to a gene: 4. The CDR3 extends over 14 amino acids. Germline V lookup: CDR1 MRHNA, CDR2 SNTAGT. CDR3 DNA sequence: TGTGCCAGCAGTAGAGGGGGCGCGAACACTGAAGCTTTCTTT. It specifies CASSRGGANTEAFF.

J is TRBJ2-7 and V is TRBV4-1, with D perhaps given as TRBD1 or TRBD2 (5 bases each). In germline, CDR1 is MGHRA, CDR2 YSYEKL. V lost 5 bases to trimming and J lost 2 bases, with 16 bases between them. The CDR3 sequence is 15 residues long. The CDR3 here is CASSSSGPTPYEQYF. For the CDR3, the DNA is TGCGCCAGCAGCTCTTCGGGACCCACTCCCTACGAGCAGTACTTC.

This clonotype has just one count. The chain couples TRBV7-3 to TRBJ2-1; 7 bases match TRBD1. The CDR3 sequence is 15 residues long. From germline, CDR1 is SGHTA and CDR2 FQGTGA. V lost 3 bases to trimming and J lost 8 bases; unmatched junction nucleotides: 10. In DNA form, the CDR3 reads TGTGCCAGCAGCTTGAGACAGGGTGTCGGTGATGAGCAGTTCTTC. Translation: CASSLRQGVGDEQFF.

This clonotype has more than one count but fewer than ten. V and J are TRBV6-1 and TRBJ2-1; TRBD2 might be the D (6 bases). CDR1 is MNHNS and CDR2 is SASEGT in the germline V gene. The CDR3 extends over 14 amino acids. The ends were cut back, 6 bases at V and 3 bases at J, with 12 bases in the middle. DNA of the CDR3: TGTGCCAGCAGCTCCGGGACTCTCTACAATGAGCAGTTCTTC. It codes for CASSSGTLYNEQFF.

The chain employs TRBV29-1 and TRBJ2-2; D gene uncertain. The CDR3 has 12 residues. V dropped 3 bases and J dropped 7 bases, with 9 bases sitting between them. CDR1 SQVTM and CDR2 ANQGSEA come from the germline V gene. CDR3 protein: CSVEAVGGELFF. In DNA form, the CDR3 reads TGCAGCGTTGAGGCGGTGGGCGGGGAGCTGTTTTTT.

The chain combines TRBV27 with TRBJ2-2, with D perhaps given as TRBD1 or TRBD2 (6 bases each). Germline assignment: CDR1 MNHEY and CDR2 SMNVEV (reference sequence). This CDR3 has 17 amino acids. Trimming removed 5 bases at V and 2 bases at J, with 18 bases between. The CDR3 sequence is CASSPLFVGGNTGELFF. CDR3 coding DNA: TGTGCCAGCAGTCCCCTCTTTGTGGGGGGCAACACCGGGGAGCTGTTTTTT.

DNA for the CDR3: TGTGCCAGCAGCTTTTTCCTCGGGGAGCTGTTTTTT. Its translation is CASSFFLGELFF. This chain links TRBV11-1 with TRBJ2-2; D call uncertain. The germline V and J ends were trimmed by 3 bases and 7 bases, with 6 bases remaining between them. CDR1 and CDR2 (germline): SGHAT, FQDESV (reference sequence). CDR3 length: 12 residues.

J is TRBJ1-2 and V is TRBV5-4; D uncertain. Germline V gene data show CDR1 as SGHNT and CDR2 as YYREEE (reference sequence). The CDR3 is 12 amino acids. Trimming pared 9 bases from V and 2 bases from J, leaving 11 bases between. The CDR3 DNA is TGTGCCATAACCAGGAACAACTATGGCTACACCTTC. Translated: CAITRNNYGYTF.

This clonotype was observed a handful of times. The rearrangement joins TRBV3-1 to TRBJ2-5; 7 positions match TRBD1. This CDR3 has 13 residues. Germline CDR1 LGHDT, CDR2 YNNKEL (reference sequence). The V segment lost 4 bases and the J segment 3 bases; nucleotides outside the gene matches: 2. The CDR3 nucleotides read TGTGCCAGCAGCCGGGACAGAGAAGAGACCCAGTACTTC. Its translation is CASSRDREETQYF.

The V gene is TRBV2, the J gene TRBJ1-5, with D possibly TRBD1 on 5 matching bases. The CDR3 covers 15 residues. CDR1 and CDR2 (germline): SNHLY, FYNNEI. Trimming took 6 bases from V and 2 from J, leaving 14 bases between them. The CDR3 DNA reads as TGTGCCAGCAGCGACGACAGCGAGGGCAATCAGCCCCAGCATTTT. Protein: CASSDDSEGNQPQHF.

V usage is TRBV7-2 and J usage is TRBJ2-5; 9 bases fit TRBD1. Per the germline V gene, CDR1 is SGHTA and CDR2 is FQGNSA. V shed 5 bases and J 4 bases; nucleotides not matched to a gene: 14. This CDR3 spans 17 amino acids. CDR3 bases: TGTGCCAGCAGCCCCCGGGACAGGGACGCGGTGGGAGAGACCCAGTACTTC. Translating it yields CASSPRDRDAVGETQYF.

V gene TRBV20-1 combines with J gene TRBJ2-1; 8 nucleotides align to TRBD2. The CDR3 consists of 17 residues. With V trimmed by 0 bases and J by 3 bases, 10 bases remained unmatched. The germline CDR1 and CDR2 sequences are DFQATT and SNEGSKA (reference sequence). CDR3 sequence: CSARDFQSGSFYNEQFF. In DNA form, the CDR3 reads TGCAGTGCTAGAGATTTTCAAAGCGGGAGTTTCTACAATGAGCAGTTCTTC.

This chain links TRBV29-1 with TRBJ1-2; D not certain. This CDR3 comprises 16 residues. The germline CDR1 and CDR2 sequences are SQVTM and ANQGSEA. Trimming shortened V by 4 bases and J by 0 bases, and 18 bases separated the two germline ends. CDR3 nucleotides: TGCAGCGTTGTGGACGGAGGTTACTATCCTAACTATGGCTACACCTTC. It translates to CSVVDGGYYPNYGYTF.

This clonotype was recorded only once. The chain links TRBV9 to TRBJ2-7; 10 bases are shared with TRBD2. Germline CDR1 reads SGDLS; CDR2 reads YYNGEE. V lost 0 bases to trimming and J lost 5 bases; unmatched junction nucleotides: 11. The CDR3 totals 17 residues. The CDR3 DNA reads as TGTGCCAGCAGCGTAGACGTAGCGGGGGGCTCTTACGACGAGCAGTACTTC. Residues: CASSVDVAGGSYDEQYF.

This rearrangement joins TRBV20-1 to TRBJ2-7, with 9 bases aligning to TRBD2. With V trimmed by 5 bases and J by 6 bases, 17 bases remained unmatched. CDR3 size: 16 residues. Germline V CDR1 and CDR2: DFQATT, SNEGSKA (reference sequence). The CDR3 loop reads CSAYSSSGGSSFEQYF. The CDR3 DNA reads TGCAGTGCTTACTCAAGTAGCGGGGGCTCATCGTTCGAGCAGTACTTC.

V is TRBV7-9 and J is TRBJ1-1, with 9 bases aligning to TRBD1. The CDR3 is 14 residues long. Germline lookup yields CDR1 SEHNR and CDR2 FQNEAQ (reference sequence). V trimming: 4 bases; J trimming: 4 bases; junction bases outside the gene matches: 4. DNA for the CDR3: TGTGCCAGCAGCTCGACAGGGGGGGGCACTGAAGCTTTCTTT. Translating gives CASSSTGGGTEAFF.